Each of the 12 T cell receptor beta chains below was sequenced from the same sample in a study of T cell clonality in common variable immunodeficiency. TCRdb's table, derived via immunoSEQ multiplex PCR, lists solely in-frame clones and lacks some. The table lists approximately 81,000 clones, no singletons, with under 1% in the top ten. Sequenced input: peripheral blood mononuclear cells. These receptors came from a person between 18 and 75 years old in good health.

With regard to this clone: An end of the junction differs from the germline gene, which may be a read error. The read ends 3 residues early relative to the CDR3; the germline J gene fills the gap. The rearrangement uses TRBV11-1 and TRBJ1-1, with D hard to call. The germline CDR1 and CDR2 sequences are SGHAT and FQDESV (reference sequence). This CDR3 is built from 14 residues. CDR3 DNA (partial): TGTGCCAGCAGCTTAGAAATATCCGACACGGAA. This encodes CASSLEISDTE. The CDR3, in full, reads CASSLEISDTEAFF.

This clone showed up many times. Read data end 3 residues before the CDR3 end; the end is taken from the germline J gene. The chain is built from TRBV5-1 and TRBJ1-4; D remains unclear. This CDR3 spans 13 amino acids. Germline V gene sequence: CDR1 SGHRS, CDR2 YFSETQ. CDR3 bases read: TGCGCCAGCAGCTCCCACCGGGGAGAGAAA. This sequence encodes CASSSHRGEK. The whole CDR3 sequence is CASSSHRGEKLFF. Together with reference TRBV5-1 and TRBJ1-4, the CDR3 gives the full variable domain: KAGVTQTPRYLIKTRGQQVTLSCSPISGHRSVSWYQQTPGQGLQFLFEYFSETQRNKGNFPGRFSGRQFSNSRSEMNVSTLELGDSALYLCASSSHRGEKLFFGSGTQLSVL.

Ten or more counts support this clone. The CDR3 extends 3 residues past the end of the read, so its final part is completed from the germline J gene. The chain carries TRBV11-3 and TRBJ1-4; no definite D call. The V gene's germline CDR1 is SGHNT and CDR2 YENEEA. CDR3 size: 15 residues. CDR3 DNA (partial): TGTGCAAGTCGCTTAGTCGGCAGGTTAAATGAAAAA. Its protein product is CASRLVGRLNEK. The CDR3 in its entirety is CASRLVGRLNEKLFF.

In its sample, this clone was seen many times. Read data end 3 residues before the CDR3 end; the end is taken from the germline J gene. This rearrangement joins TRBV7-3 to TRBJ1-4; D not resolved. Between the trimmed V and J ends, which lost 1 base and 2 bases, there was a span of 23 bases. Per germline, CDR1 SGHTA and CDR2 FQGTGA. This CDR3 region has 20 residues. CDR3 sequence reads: CASSLIIDGLPHGTNEKLFF. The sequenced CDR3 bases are TGTGCCAGCAGCTTAATCATCGACGGTTTACCTCACGGGACTAATGAAAAA.

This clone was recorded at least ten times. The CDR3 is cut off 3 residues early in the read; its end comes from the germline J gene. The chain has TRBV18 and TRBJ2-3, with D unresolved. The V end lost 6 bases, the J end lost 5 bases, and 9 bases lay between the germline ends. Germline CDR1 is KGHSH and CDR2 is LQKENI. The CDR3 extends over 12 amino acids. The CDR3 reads CASSRAVDTQYF. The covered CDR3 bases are TGTGCCAGCTCCCGAGCCGTAGATACG.

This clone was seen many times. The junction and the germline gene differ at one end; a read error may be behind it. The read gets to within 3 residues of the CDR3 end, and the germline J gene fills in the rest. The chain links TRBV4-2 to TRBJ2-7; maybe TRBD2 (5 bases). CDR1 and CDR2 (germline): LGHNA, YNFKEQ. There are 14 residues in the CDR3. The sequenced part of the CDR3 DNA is TGCGCCAGCAGCCAAGATCAGGACTTCTACGAG. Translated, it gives CASSQDQDFYE. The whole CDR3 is CASSQDQDFYEQYF.

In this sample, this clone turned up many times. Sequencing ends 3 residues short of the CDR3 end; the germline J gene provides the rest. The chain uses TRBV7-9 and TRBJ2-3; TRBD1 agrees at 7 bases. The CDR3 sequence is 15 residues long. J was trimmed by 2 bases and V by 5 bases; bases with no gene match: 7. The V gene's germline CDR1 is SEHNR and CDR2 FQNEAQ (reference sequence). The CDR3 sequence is CASSDTGDPTDTQYF. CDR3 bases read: TGTGCCAGCAGCGATACAGGGGATCCCACAGATACG.

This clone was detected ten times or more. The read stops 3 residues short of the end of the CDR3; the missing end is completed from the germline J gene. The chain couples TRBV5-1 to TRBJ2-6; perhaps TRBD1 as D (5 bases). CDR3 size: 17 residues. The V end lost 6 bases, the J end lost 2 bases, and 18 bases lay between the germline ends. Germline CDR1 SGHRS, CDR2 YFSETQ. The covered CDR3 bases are TGCGCCAGCACCTACTCTGGGGCGCGGCCTGGGGCCAACGTC. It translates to CASTYSGARPGANV. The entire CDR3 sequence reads CASTYSGARPGANVLTF.

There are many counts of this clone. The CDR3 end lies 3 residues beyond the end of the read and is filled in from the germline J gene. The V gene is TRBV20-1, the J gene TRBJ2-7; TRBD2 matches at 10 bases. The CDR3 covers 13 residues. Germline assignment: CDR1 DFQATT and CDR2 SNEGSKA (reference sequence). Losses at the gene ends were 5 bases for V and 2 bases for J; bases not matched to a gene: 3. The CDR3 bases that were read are TGCAGTGCTCCCCTAGCGGGGGCCTACGAG. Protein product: CSAPLAGAYE. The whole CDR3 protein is CSAPLAGAYEQYF.

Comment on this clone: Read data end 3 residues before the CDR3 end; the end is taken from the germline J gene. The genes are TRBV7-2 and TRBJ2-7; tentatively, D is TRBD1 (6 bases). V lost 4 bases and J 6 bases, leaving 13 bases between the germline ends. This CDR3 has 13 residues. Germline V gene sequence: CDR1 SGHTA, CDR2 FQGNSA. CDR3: CASSSPSGVEQYF. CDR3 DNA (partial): TGTGCCAGCAGCTCGCCCTCAGGGGTCGAG.

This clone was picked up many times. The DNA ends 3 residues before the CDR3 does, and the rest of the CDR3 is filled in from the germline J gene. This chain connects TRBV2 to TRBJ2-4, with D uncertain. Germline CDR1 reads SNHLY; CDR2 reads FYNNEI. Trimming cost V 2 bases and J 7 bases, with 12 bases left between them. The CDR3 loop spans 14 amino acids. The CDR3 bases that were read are TGTGCCAGCAGTGAACGATCCGGGTGGAACATT. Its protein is CASSERSGWNI. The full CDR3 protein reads CASSERSGWNIQYF.

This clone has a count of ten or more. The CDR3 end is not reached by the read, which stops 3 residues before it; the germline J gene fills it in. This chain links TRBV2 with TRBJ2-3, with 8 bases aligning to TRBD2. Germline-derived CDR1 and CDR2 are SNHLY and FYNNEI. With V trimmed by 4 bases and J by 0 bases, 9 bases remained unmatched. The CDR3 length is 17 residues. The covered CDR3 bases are TGTGCCAGCAGTGCCGGCGGGAGGCCCGGGAGCACAGATACG. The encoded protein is CASSAGGRPGSTDT. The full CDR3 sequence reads CASSAGGRPGSTDTQYF.